These 7 T cell receptor beta chains share one sample of origin, sequenced in a study of CD8+ T cells in alopecia areata. Treatment here: oral pan-JAK inhibitor, 5-10 mg twice daily. Extracted RNA was reverse transcribed, and the resulting cDNA served as sequencing template. Clones were sequenced by immunoSEQ multiplex PCR, and TCRdb holds only the in-frame ones, with some missing. The sample gives 85,000 to 95,000 clones, 70% to 80% of which show up once; roughly 17% is in the top ten. The sequencing here drew on CD8+ T cells sorted from blood, taken between weeks 44 and 45, from a patient treated with tofacitinib. The source is a human donor with alopecia areata.

The sample holds a few counts of this clone. The V and J genes are TRBV20-1 and TRBJ2-1, with D unclear. V lost 2 bases to trimming and J lost 7 bases, with 6 bases between them. CDR3 length: 11 amino acids. Germline CDR1 reads DFQATT; CDR2 reads SNEGSKA (reference sequence). CDR3 in amino acids: CSARMTNEQFF. CDR3 nucleotide sequence: TGCAGTGCTAGAATGACGAATGAGCAGTTCTTC.

This clone showed up just once. This chain joins TRBV7-6 and TRBJ2-7, with a tentative D call TRBD1 (6 bases). The V end was cut by 2 bases, the J end by 6 bases, with 17 bases between. There are 15 residues in the CDR3. In germline, CDR1 is SGHVS, CDR2 FNYEAQ. The CDR3 region is CASSLRSDSLSEQYF. In DNA form, the CDR3 reads TGTGCCAGCAGCTTAAGATCGGACAGTCTAAGCGAGCAGTACTTC.

This rearrangement joins TRBV7-2 to TRBJ2-2; D call uncertain. This CDR3 spans 14 amino acids. The V end was cut by 4 bases, the J end by 3 bases, with 9 bases between. Germline V lookup: CDR1 SGHTA, CDR2 FQGNSA. CDR3 coding DNA: TGTGCCAGCAGCTCCAAGTCGTACACCGGGGAGCTGTTTTTT. It specifies CASSSKSYTGELFF.

The V call is TRBV4-1, the J call TRBJ2-7, with 7 nucleotides matching TRBD2. This CDR3 is 15 amino acids long. Per germline, CDR1 MGHRA and CDR2 YSYEKL. With 4 bases clipped from V and 0 bases from J, the junction kept 6 bases outside the gene matches. The CDR3 bases are TGCGCCAGCAGCCCACAAGCGGGGCCCTCCTACGAGCAGTACTTC. Its protein is CASSPQAGPSYEQYF.

This chain uses TRBV19 with TRBJ1-2; 7 bases are a match to TRBD1. From germline, CDR1 is LNHDA and CDR2 SQIVND (reference sequence). The CDR3 has 19 residues. Germline trimming cut 0 bases from V and 2 bases from J; bases unmatched to any gene: 15. This CDR3 reads CASSIDQLHTGQPNYGYTF. CDR3 coding DNA: TGTGCCAGTAGTATAGATCAACTCCACACGGGACAGCCGAACTATGGCTACACCTTC.

The J gene is TRBJ1-2, the V gene TRBV13; D is perhaps TRBD1 (5 bases). Germline CDR1 reads PRHDT; CDR2 reads FYEKMQ (reference sequence). The V gene lost 5 bases and the J gene lost 5 bases, with 15 bases spanning the gap. CDR3 length equals 14 residues. The CDR3 reads CASSLLSEGYGYTF. The CDR3 nucleotides are TGTGCCAGCAGCCTTCTTTCCGAGGGGTATGGCTACACCTTC.

J is TRBJ2-1 and V is TRBV15, with a weak D call TRBD1 (6 bases). This CDR3 has 12 residues. Trimming shortened V by 7 bases and J by 8 bases, and 12 bases separated the two germline ends. CDR1 is LNHNV and CDR2 is YYDKDF in the germline V gene (reference sequence). Written as DNA, the CDR3 is TGTGCCACCACTAGGGACAAGTATGAGCAGTTCTTC. Translating gives CATTRDKYEQFF.